This T cell receptor beta chain appears in the sequencing data of a study of T-cell memory formation after mild COVID-19. From germline, CDR1 is SGHNT and CDR2 YENEEA. The CDR3 runs 14 residues. The ends were cut back, 6 bases at V and 6 bases at J, with 15 bases in the middle. UMIs and sample barcodes were carried by the TCR alpha and TCR beta cDNA libraries that 5'RACE produced using constant-segment primers. TCRdb fed the 5' RACE reads into MiXCR, producing one record per CDR3 protein. Among under 300,000 distinct CDR3 sequences, roughly 15% were seen once, and the ten largest hold roughly 3.6%. The specimen was PBMCs or a T cell subset sorted from them (not recorded which). The sequence came from a man between 18 and 29 years old who had mild COVID-19 (a few samples of this study predate the infection). Cell type and time point are not known. This chain uses TRBV11-3 with TRBJ2-1; tentatively, D is TRBD1 (5 bases). CDR3 loop: CASSLRGNFNEQFF. As DNA, the CDR3 is TGTGCCAGCAGTCTAAGGGGCAACTTCAATGAGCAGTTCTTC. Full variable domain (remainder filled in from reference TRBV11-3 and TRBJ2-1): EAGVVQSPRYKIIEKKQPVAFWCNPISGHNTLYWYLQNLGQGPELLIRYENEEAVDDSQLPKDRFSAERLKGVDSTLKIQPAELGDSAVYLCASSLRGNFNEQFFGPGTRLTVL.